The present TCR beta chain was sequenced within a study of tumor and adjacent non-tumor tissue in lung cancer. This CDR3 has 15 amino acids. The germline V gene has CDR1 MNHEY and CDR2 SVGAGI. Three rounds of nested PCR, following a modified ARM-PCR protocol, produced the TCRbeta library. TCRdb re-derived calls from the multiplex PCR reads in MiXCR, one entry per CDR3 protein. The sample comprises under 150,000 distinct CDR3 sequences, around 66% of which are singletons, and 15% to 20% rests with the top ten. Remarks on this clonotype: Antigen unknown. At one end, the junction sequence differs from germline, possibly due to a read error.

Study-wide points: Tumor repertoires had a smaller top 100 clone share than normal lung.

No cell sorting was done before RNA was extracted from the tissue. The origin of this receptor is a man between 60 and 70 years old with small cell lung cancer. Input material: lung tumor tissue. The rearrangement links TRBV6-5 to TRBJ1-1; D might be TRBD1 (5 bases). CDR3 coding DNA: TGTGCAAGCAGTTACGGGACCGCCTTCGTCACTGAAGCTTTCTTT. It specifies CASSYGTAFVTEAFF.